The rows below give T cell receptor beta chains drawn from one sample of a study of blood T cell repertoires in COVID-19. Profiled with immunoSEQ multiplex PCR; TCRdb holds only in-frame clones, not every one. The sample consists of about 270,000 clones, roughly 84% of them appearing once. The sequenced material came from peripheral blood. Receptors were obtained from a human donor in a cohort sampled during active COVID-19. Both conserved end residues are part of each CDR3. The D gene is left open where the match is weak. Not all rows give a size; the values are once, few, many and, for expanded clones, a class.

V gene	CDR3 length	D gene	clone size	J gene	CDR3 protein	CDR3 DNA
TRBV13	15	TRBD1	few	TRBJ1-3	CASSRGTGTGNTIYF	TGTGCCAGCAGCCGCGGGACAGGGACTGGAAACACCATATATTTT
TRBV6-2/TRBV6-3	14	-	-	TRBJ1-1	CASSYPAGNTEAFF	TGTGCCAGCAGTTACCCGGCAGGAAACACTGAAGCTTTCTTT
TRBV27	15	TRBD1	-	TRBJ2-7	CASSLGTGGAYEQYF	TGTGCCAGCAGTCTCGGGACAGGGGGGGCCTACGAGCAGTACTTC
TRBV27	14	-	-	TRBJ1-1	CASSPRRGSTEAFF	TGTGCCAGCAGCCCCAGACGGGGGAGCACTGAAGCTTTCTTT
TRBV29-1	14	TRBD2	-	TRBJ2-1	CSVKAGGSYNEQFF	TGCAGCGTAAAGGCGGGAGGTTCCTACAATGAGCAGTTCTTC
TRBV24-1	12	-	-	TRBJ2-7	CATAKTPYEQYF	TGTGCCACTGCAAAGACACCCTACGAGCAGTACTTC
TRBV11-2	15	-	-	TRBJ1-6	CASSLAGNDNSPLHF	TGTGCCAGCAGCTTAGCCGGGAATGATAATTCACCCCTCCACTTT
TRBV5-1	18	TRBD2	-	TRBJ2-1	CASSSPLRREGGGNEQFF	TGCGCCAGCAGCTCCCCCTTACGGCGGGAGGGAGGGGGCAATGAGCAGTTCTTC
TRBV6-2/TRBV6-3	15	-	few	TRBJ2-4	CASSSWTRGINIQYF	TGTGCCAGCAGTTCCTGGACAAGGGGGATAAACATTCAGTACTTC
TRBV7-3	15	-	-	TRBJ2-2	CASAPRQTITGELFF	TGTGCCAGTGCCCCGAGACAGACAATCACCGGGGAGCTGTTTTTT
TRBV5-4	15	TRBD1	-	TRBJ2-7	CASSIGDRVQYEQYF	TGTGCCAGCAGCATCGGGGACAGGGTTCAATACGAGCAGTACTTC
TRBV7-8	15	-	-	TRBJ2-1	CASSLAGRGRDEQFF	TGTGCCAGCAGCTTAGCGGGCAGGGGAAGGGATGAGCAGTTCTTC
TRBV24-1	12	TRBD2	-	TRBJ2-1	CATSETGTRKFF	TGTGCCACCAGTGAAACCGGGACTAGAAAGTTCTTC
TRBV28	14	-	few	TRBJ2-1	CASSLAGDYNEQFF	TGTGCCAGCAGTTTAGCGGGCGACTACAATGAGCAGTTCTTC
TRBV19	18	TRBD2	-	TRBJ2-1	CASSRREGLAGAGNEQFF	TGTGCCAGTAGCCGTAGGGAGGGGCTAGCGGGAGCCGGCAATGAGCAGTTCTTC
TRBV5-8	16	TRBD1	-	TRBJ1-2	CASSILAGQGRGGYTF	TGTGCCAGCAGCATCCTCGCGGGACAGGGTAGAGGTGGCTACACCTTC
TRBV5-1	15	-	once	TRBJ2-3	CASSMELISTDTQYF	TGCGCCAGCAGCATGGAACTTATTAGCACAGATACGCAGTATTTT
TRBV6-1	15	-	-	TRBJ1-1	CASSERTGRNTEAFF	TGTGCCAGCAGTGAAAGGACCGGGAGGAACACTGAAGCTTTCTTT
TRBV2	16	-	-	TRBJ1-4	CASSEGARVTNEKLFF	TGTGCCAGCAGTGAAGGCGCCAGGGTTACTAATGAAAAACTGTTTTTT
TRBV29-1	12	-	-	TRBJ2-1	CSVSGSSNEQFF	TGCAGCGTCAGCGGCTCGTCCAATGAGCAGTTCTTC
TRBV3-1/TRBV3-2	16	-	-	TRBJ1-2	CASSQSRGFSDYGYTF	TGTGCCAGCAGCCAATCGAGAGGGTTTTCAGACTATGGCTACACCTTC
TRBV2	14	TRBD2	-	TRBJ2-1	CASSLGRWYNEQFF	TGTGCCAGCAGTCTCGGGAGGTGGTACAATGAGCAGTTCTTC
TRBV10-2	13	-	-	TRBJ2-7	CASRLGLTYEQYF	TGCGCCAGCAGATTGGGACTGACCTACGAGCAGTACTTC
TRBV5-1	16	-	-	TRBJ2-5	CASSLVGGAWGETQYF	TGCGCCAGCAGCTTGGTTGGCGGGGCCTGGGGGGAGACCCAGTACTTC
TRBV15	16	TRBD1	-	TRBJ1-1	CATSREVGQGGTEAFF	TGTGCCACCAGCAGAGAGGTGGGACAGGGAGGAACTGAAGCTTTCTTT
TRBV7-2	16	TRBD2	-	TRBJ2-3	CASSLSGGGVTDTQYF	TGTGCCAGCAGCTTATCCGGCGGGGGGGTCACAGATACGCAGTATTTT
TRBV5-1	17	-	-	TRBJ1-4	CASSLAPSGTRDEKLFF	TGCGCCAGCAGCCTCGCTCCATCCGGGACAAGGGATGAAAAACTGTTTTTT
TRBV5-8	13	TRBD1	-	TRBJ2-5	CASSGGQGETQYF	TGTGCCAGCAGCGGGGGACAGGGGGAGACCCAGTACTTC
TRBV25-1	17	TRBD2	few	TRBJ2-5	CASSETPRLAGEETQYF	TGTGCCAGCAGTGAAACCCCTCGACTAGCGGGGGAAGAGACCCAGTACTTC
TRBV5-6	13	-	once	TRBJ2-7	CASSLTGNDEQYF	TGTGCCAGCAGCCTTACCGGGAATGACGAGCAGTACTTC
TRBV3-1/TRBV3-2	17	-	-	TRBJ2-3	CASSIGGGTTSTDTQYF	TGTGCCAGCAGTATAGGGGGGGGTACCACTAGCACAGATACGCAGTATTTT
TRBV3-1/TRBV3-2	15	-	-	TRBJ2-3	CASSPLSVRTDTQYF	TGTGCCAGCAGCCCCCTGTCGGTACGCACAGATACGCAGTATTTT
TRBV28	17	-	-	TRBJ1-5	CASKGIHSDVSNQPQHF	TGTGCCAGCAAGGGAATACATAGCGACGTTAGCAATCAGCCCCAGCATTTT
TRBV5-1	15	TRBD1	-	TRBJ2-3	CASTVDRGSADTQYF	TGCGCCAGCACCGTGGACAGGGGAAGTGCAGATACGCAGTATTTT
TRBV5-4	15	TRBD2	-	TRBJ2-3	CASSFLAGVTDTQYF	TGTGCCAGCAGCTTCCTAGCGGGAGTCACAGATACGCAGTATTTT
TRBV28	14	-	-	TRBJ2-7	CASSRPYEGAEQYF	TGTGCCAGCAGTCGTCCCTACGAGGGTGCCGAGCAGTACTTC
TRBV7-2	14	-	-	TRBJ1-6	CASSLGALYSPLHF	TGTGCCAGCAGCTTAGGGGCCCTCTATTCACCCCTCCACTTT
TRBV5-1	14	-	-	TRBJ2-7	CASSLGLEWGEQYF	TGCGCCAGCAGCTTGGGACTAGAGTGGGGGGAGCAGTACTTC
TRBV5-1	16	TRBD1	-	TRBJ1-4	CASSLDGTGGNEKLFF	TGCGCCAGCAGCTTGGACGGGACAGGGGGTAATGAAAAACTGTTTTTT
TRBV4-2	14	-	-	TRBJ2-1	CASSPSTTGNEQFF	TGTGCCAGCAGCCCATCGACCACGGGCAATGAGCAGTTCTTC
TRBV9	16	-	-	TRBJ2-5	CASSVGSVGLSETQYF	TGTGCCAGCAGCGTAGGTTCGGTCGGGTTAAGTGAGACCCAGTACTTC
TRBV29-1	14	TRBD1	-	TRBJ2-1	CSAGDRASYNEQFF	TGCAGCGCTGGAGACAGGGCCTCCTACAATGAGCAGTTCTTC
TRBV2	14	TRBD1	-	TRBJ2-2	CASSGQGVTGELFF	TGTGCCAGCAGTGGACAGGGGGTAACCGGGGAGCTGTTTTTT
TRBV19	14	-	few	TRBJ2-7	CASSILGRSYEQYF	TGTGCCAGTAGTATCTTGGGCAGGTCCTACGAGCAGTACTTC
TRBV12-3/TRBV12-4	13	TRBD2	-	TRBJ2-3	CASSSTAGGTQYF	TGTGCCAGCAGTAGTACAGCGGGAGGTACGCAGTATTTT
TRBV6-5	14	-	-	TRBJ2-1	CASSYILALGEQFF	TGTGCCAGCAGTTACATTCTAGCGTTAGGAGAGCAGTTCTTC
TRBV24-1	14	-	-	TRBJ2-2	CATSDPNRAGELFF	TGTGCCACCAGTGATCCTAACAGGGCCGGGGAGCTGTTTTTT